A selection of T cell receptor beta chains follows, all from one sample in a study of vaccination and CD4 T cells after COVID-19. From the PCR reads, TCRdb called clonotypes with MiXCR, one entry per CDR3 protein. The table lists some 10,000 distinct CDR3 sequences, approximately 59% of them singletons. For these receptors, no antigen is known. Sequenced sample: CD4+ T cells from blood, cultured in vitro. Receptors were obtained from a human donor who had recovered from COVID-19. CDR3s include the opening cysteine and the closing phenylalanine or tryptophan. D genes are given only for firm matches. Some rows have no size entry. The others give once, few or many, or a class for an expanded clone.

CDR3 protein: CASRGTDTQYF
CDR3 DNA: TGTGCCAGCAGGGGGACAGATACGCAGTATTTT
V gene: TRBV11-3
D gene: NA
clone size: NA
J gene: TRBJ2-3

CDR3 protein: CASSYRATPNEKLFF
CDR3 DNA: TGTGCCAGCAGTTACAGGGCGACCCCTAATGAAAAACTGTTTTTT
V gene: TRBV12-3/TRBV12-4
D gene: NA
clone size: once
J gene: TRBJ1-4

CDR3 protein: CASSKGGRGYTF
CDR3 DNA: TGTGCCAGCAGCAAAGGGGGTCGTGGCTACACCTTC
V gene: TRBV6-1
D gene: NA
clone size: NA
J gene: TRBJ1-2

CDR3 protein: CASSLIRTNEQFF
CDR3 DNA: TGTGCCAGCAGCTTAATAAGGACCAATGAGCAGTTCTTC
V gene: TRBV7-3
D gene: NA
clone size: NA
J gene: TRBJ2-1

CDR3 protein: CSARLGTSTYSGNTIYF
CDR3 DNA: TGCAGTGCTAGACTGGGCACCTCCACGTACTCTGGAAACACCATATATTTT
V gene: TRBV20-1
D gene: NA
clone size: few
J gene: TRBJ1-3

CDR3 protein: CAGNPGQGDYTF
CDR3 DNA: TGTGCCGGTAACCCGGGACAGGGTGACTACACCTTC
V gene: TRBV30
D gene: TRBD1
clone size: NA
J gene: TRBJ1-2

CDR3 protein: CASSNSGSTDTQYF
CDR3 DNA: TGTGCCAGCAGCAATAGCGGTAGCACAGATACGCAGTATTTT
V gene: TRBV7-2
D gene: NA
clone size: NA
J gene: TRBJ2-3

CDR3 protein: CASSLFPPLGTEAFF
CDR3 DNA: TGTGCCAGCAGCTTGTTTCCTCCCCTGGGGACTGAAGCTTTCTTT
V gene: TRBV5-6
D gene: NA
clone size: NA
J gene: TRBJ1-1

CDR3 protein: CASGTTGEAFF
CDR3 DNA: TGTGCCAGCGGAACAACGGGAGAAGCTTTCTTT
V gene: TRBV6-1
D gene: NA
clone size: NA
J gene: TRBJ1-1

CDR3 protein: CASSSRGRPEAFF
CDR3 DNA: TGTGCCAGCAGCTCCCGGGGACGGCCTGAAGCTTTCTTT
V gene: TRBV28
D gene: NA
clone size: medium-sized
J gene: TRBJ1-1

CDR3 protein: CASSLARNSNQPQHF
CDR3 DNA: TGTGCCAGCAGCTTAGCCCGCAATAGCAATCAGCCCCAGCATTTT
V gene: TRBV7-2
D gene: NA
clone size: NA
J gene: TRBJ1-5

CDR3 protein: CAWKGGDTEAFF
CDR3 DNA: TGTGCCTGGAAGGGGGGGGACACTGAAGCTTTCTTT
V gene: TRBV30
D gene: NA
clone size: few
J gene: TRBJ1-1

CDR3 protein: CATSQGLRSYNEQFF
CDR3 DNA: TGTGCCACTTCACAGGGACTTCGCTCCTACAATGAGCAGTTCTTC
V gene: TRBV2
D gene: NA
clone size: NA
J gene: TRBJ2-1

CDR3 protein: CASRANRGFNSPLHF
CDR3 DNA: TGTGCCAGCAGAGCAAACAGGGGATTTAATTCACCCCTCCACTTT
V gene: TRBV28
D gene: TRBD1
clone size: few
J gene: TRBJ1-6

CDR3 protein: CASGRVSVDEQFF
CDR3 DNA: TGTGCCAGCGGTAGGGTGAGTGTTGATGAGCAGTTCTTC
V gene: TRBV6-1
D gene: NA
clone size: NA
J gene: TRBJ2-1

CDR3 protein: CASSLAGGGGSEQYF
CDR3 DNA: TGCGCCAGCAGCTTGGCTGGTGGAGGGGGGAGCGAGCAGTACTTC
V gene: TRBV5-1
D gene: NA
clone size: NA
J gene: TRBJ2-7

CDR3 protein: CASSPLAGVMNTQYF
CDR3 DNA: TGTGCCAGCAGCCCACTAGCGGGAGTGATGAATACGCAGTATTTT
V gene: TRBV7-3
D gene: TRBD2
clone size: NA
J gene: TRBJ2-3

CDR3 protein: CASSEMLAGGELFF
CDR3 DNA: TGTGCCAGCAGTGAAATGTTAGCCGGCGGGGAGCTGTTTTTT
V gene: TRBV2
D gene: NA
clone size: NA
J gene: TRBJ2-2

CDR3 protein: CASSIVRSEAFF
CDR3 DNA: TGTGCCAGTAGTATAGTGAGAAGTGAAGCTTTCTTT
V gene: TRBV19
D gene: NA
clone size: few
J gene: TRBJ1-1

CDR3 protein: CASTDRDRGVNEQFF
CDR3 DNA: TGTGCCAGCACTGACCGGGACAGGGGGGTTAATGAGCAGTTCTTC
V gene: TRBV6-2/TRBV6-3
D gene: TRBD1
clone size: NA
J gene: TRBJ2-1

CDR3 protein: CASSFSGGQPQHF
CDR3 DNA: TGTGCCAGCAGTTTTTCTGGGGGTCAGCCCCAGCATTTT
V gene: TRBV27
D gene: NA
clone size: few
J gene: TRBJ1-5

CDR3 protein: CASSFEGGLTEAFF
CDR3 DNA: TGTGCCAGCAGCTTTGAGGGCGGTCTGACTGAAGCTTTCTTT
V gene: TRBV7-9
D gene: NA
clone size: NA
J gene: TRBJ1-1

CDR3 protein: CSAPSGGMGNEQFF
CDR3 DNA: TGCAGTGCTCCTAGCGGGGGGATGGGGAATGAACAGTTCTTC
V gene: TRBV20-1
D gene: TRBD2
clone size: NA
J gene: TRBJ2-1

CDR3 protein: CASSSAGPPSISYTF
CDR3 DNA: TGTGCCAGCAGTTCCGCCGGGCCTCCTTCTATATCCTACACCTTC
V gene: TRBV6-2/TRBV6-3
D gene: NA
clone size: few
J gene: TRBJ1-2

CDR3 protein: CASSLYRSSYEQYF
CDR3 DNA: TGTGCCAGCAGCTTATACAGGAGCTCCTACGAGCAGTACTTC
V gene: TRBV11-3
D gene: NA
clone size: NA
J gene: TRBJ2-7

CDR3 protein: CASSQGETNSPLHF
CDR3 DNA: TGCGCCAGCAGCCAAGGGGAGACTAATTCACCCCTCCACTTT
V gene: TRBV4-1
D gene: NA
clone size: NA
J gene: TRBJ1-6

CDR3 protein: CSARGTGVETQYF
CDR3 DNA: TGCAGTGCTAGAGGGACAGGGGTCGAGACCCAGTACTTC
V gene: TRBV20-1
D gene: TRBD1
clone size: few
J gene: TRBJ2-5

CDR3 protein: CASSPQGAYGYTF
CDR3 DNA: TGTGCCAGCTCACCACAAGGGGCCTATGGCTACACCTTC
V gene: TRBV18
D gene: NA
clone size: once
J gene: TRBJ1-2

CDR3 protein: CSARESQAGRAKTQYF
CDR3 DNA: TGCAGTGCTAGAGAATCGCAAGCGGGGCGGGCAAAGACCCAGTACTTC
V gene: TRBV20-1
D gene: TRBD2
clone size: NA
J gene: TRBJ2-5

CDR3 protein: CASSRFGDYGYTF
CDR3 DNA: TGTGCCAGTAGCCGCTTCGGGGACTATGGCTACACCTTC
V gene: TRBV19
D gene: NA
clone size: NA
J gene: TRBJ1-2

CDR3 protein: CASSLDRSPYGYTF
CDR3 DNA: TGTGCCAGCAGTCTTGACAGGTCCCCTTATGGCTACACCTTC
V gene: TRBV6-1
D gene: NA
clone size: NA
J gene: TRBJ1-2

CDR3 protein: CASRPPGGFNQPQHF
CDR3 DNA: TGTGCCAGCAGACCCCCCGGGGGATTTAATCAGCCCCAGCATTTT
V gene: TRBV6-1
D gene: NA
clone size: NA
J gene: TRBJ1-5

CDR3 protein: CASSLTGTSGAYEQFF
CDR3 DNA: TGTGCCAGCAGCTTAACCGGGACTAGCGGGGCTTACGAGCAGTTCTTC
V gene: TRBV7-3
D gene: TRBD2
clone size: few
J gene: TRBJ2-1

CDR3 protein: CASSLTGAYEQYF
CDR3 DNA: TGTGCCAGCAGTCTAACAGGGGCCTACGAGCAGTACTTC
V gene: TRBV28
D gene: TRBD1
clone size: once
J gene: TRBJ2-7

CDR3 protein: CASSYSIPSTEAFF
CDR3 DNA: TGTGCCAGCAGTTACTCGATCCCTTCGACTGAAGCTTTCTTT
V gene: TRBV6-5
D gene: NA
clone size: once
J gene: TRBJ1-1

CDR3 protein: CASSQRQGREQYF
CDR3 DNA: TGCGCCAGCAGCCAGAGACAGGGACGCGAGCAGTACTTC
V gene: TRBV4-1
D gene: TRBD1
clone size: NA
J gene: TRBJ2-7

CDR3 protein: CASSIVKGHEQYF
CDR3 DNA: TGTGCCAGTAGTATAGTCAAGGGGCACGAGCAGTACTTC
V gene: TRBV19
D gene: NA
clone size: few
J gene: TRBJ2-7

CDR3 protein: CSASSLANNEQFF
CDR3 DNA: TGCAGTGCTAGCTCCCTGGCTAACAATGAGCAGTTCTTC
V gene: TRBV20-1
D gene: NA
clone size: NA
J gene: TRBJ2-1

CDR3 protein: CAISDLGQGGQPQHF
CDR3 DNA: TGTGCCATCAGTGACCTCGGACAGGGGGGACAGCCCCAGCATTTT
V gene: TRBV10-3
D gene: TRBD1
clone size: NA
J gene: TRBJ1-5

CDR3 protein: CASSYGTGHLNTEAFF
CDR3 DNA: TGTGCCAGCAGCTACGGGACAGGACACTTGAACACTGAAGCTTTCTTT
V gene: TRBV7-6
D gene: TRBD1
clone size: NA
J gene: TRBJ1-1

CDR3 protein: CASSNVAGNQPQHF
CDR3 DNA: TGTGCCAGTAGTAATGTGGCGGGAAATCAGCCCCAGCATTTT
V gene: TRBV19
D gene: NA
clone size: NA
J gene: TRBJ1-5

CDR3 protein: CASTPWGESGELFF
CDR3 DNA: TGTGCCAGCACCCCCTGGGGGGAGTCCGGGGAGCTGTTTTTT
V gene: TRBV7-2
D gene: NA
clone size: NA
J gene: TRBJ2-2

CDR3 protein: CASSYSDYSYEQYF
CDR3 DNA: TGTGCCAGCAGTTACTCGGACTACTCCTACGAGCAGTACTTC
V gene: TRBV6-2/TRBV6-3
D gene: NA
clone size: NA
J gene: TRBJ2-7

CDR3 protein: CASIARKGQGAANEKLFF
CDR3 DNA: TGTGCCAGCATCGCCAGAAAGGGACAGGGGGCTGCTAATGAAAAACTGTTTTTT
V gene: TRBV21-1
D gene: NA
clone size: NA
J gene: TRBJ1-4

CDR3 protein: CASPLRGTKNQPQHF
CDR3 DNA: TGTGCCAGCCCCCTGCGGGGGACTAAAAATCAGCCCCAGCATTTT
V gene: TRBV27
D gene: NA
clone size: few
J gene: TRBJ1-5

CDR3 protein: CASSQTSGGLTGELFF
CDR3 DNA: TGTGCCAGTAGTCAAACTAGCGGGGGCCTCACCGGGGAGCTGTTTTTT
V gene: TRBV19
D gene: TRBD2
clone size: NA
J gene: TRBJ2-2

CDR3 protein: CASSIWGVEGNNEQFF
CDR3 DNA: TGTGCCAGTAGTATTTGGGGTGTGGAGGGGAACAATGAGCAGTTCTTC
V gene: TRBV19
D gene: NA
clone size: NA
J gene: TRBJ2-1

CDR3 protein: CASSQTQGLNEKLFF
CDR3 DNA: TGCGCCAGCAGCCAGACGCAGGGTCTTAATGAAAAACTGTTTTTT
V gene: TRBV4-3
D gene: NA
clone size: NA
J gene: TRBJ1-4